The text below deals with one TCR beta chain. Its antigen remains undetermined. No base-level quality is on record; no much larger clone is a single base apart. The immunoSEQ Assay at Adaptive Biotechnologies was used to immunosequence TCRbeta CDR3 regions from the extracted DNA. From the authors' description of their analysis: To quantify the absolute abundance of each unique TCRbeta CDR3, sequences were collapsed and filtered. Clonality was calculated as 1 minus Pielou's evenness, using only productive in-frame rearrangements. For regional overlap, the top 100 nucleotide rearrangements were followed across paired samples, and the Morisita index was used to compare paired samples against unrelated samples. Convergence of nucleotide rearrangements onto identical amino acid sequences was assessed with the immunoSEQ Rearrangement Details tool. TCRdb retrieved this table from immuneACCESS and kept in-frame rearrangements only. Not all clones are present; in checked studies, unresolved V genes account for under half, and no reason is known for the remainder. The V and J calls and clone size are taken from that table; D and trimming were inferred from the DNA. The sample includes more than 4,500 clones, with approximately 52% observed a single time. Jointly, the top ten make up 6.6% of the sample.

The data derive from a study of CXCR4 blockade with PD-1 therapy in pancreatic cancer (dated by TCRdb to about 2019). Regarding the study in general: The study combined multiplex immunohistochemistry and TCRbeta immunosequencing of resected pancreatic ductal adenocarcinoma with ex vivo slice culture testing PD-1 and CXCR4 blockade. To look at intratumoral heterogeneity, the researchers TCR-sequenced two geographically distinct regions from each of over five tumors.

The research as a whole found: A strong correlation was found between amino acid clone frequency and the number of distinct nucleotide rearrangements encoding each amino acid clone, suggesting convergent selection by common tumor antigens. Although tumors showed clonal expansion, with a mean productive clonality of approximately 0.15 compared with around 0.05 in healthy blood, clonality was not correlated with survival. Only TCRbeta chains were sequenced, so true antigen-specificity overlap of convergent dominant clones remained unconfirmed pending paired alpha-beta single-cell sequencing.

The archived tumor blocks came from patients who had not received neoadjuvant therapy before resection. In the preserved-tissue arm of the study, about 28 surgical resection samples from 20 to 25 previously untreated pancreatic ductal adenocarcinoma patients were used. For the resection arm, DNA was extracted from ten 5-micron curls of FFPE tumor adjacent to the multiplex immunohistochemistry slide. Sequenced material: tumor tissue. The receptor was derived from a human donor with pancreatic ductal adenocarcinoma.

The CDR3 here reads CASTKGGSVYNEQFF. The DNA is as follows: TGTGCCAGCACCAAGGGCGGATCCGTCTACAATGAGCAGTTCTTC. Rearrangement joined TRBV27 to TRBJ2-1; the D gene cannot be resolved reliably. Including cysteine and phenylalanine, the CDR3 has 15 amino acids. Solely the CDR3 DNA is kept, with 45 bases framed from the first base. Cut back by 7 bases and 3 bases, the V and J ends lie 16 bases apart. CDR1 and CDR2, looked up from the germline V gene (reference sequence), are MNHEY and SMNVEV.